This T cell receptor beta chain was identified in a study of cytomegalovirus exposure and HLA in healthy donors. Vbeta (60) and Jbeta (13) primers were used in the PCR. Sequenced by immunoSEQ multiplex PCR; TCRdb stores in-frame clones only, minus some. The table includes about 150,000 clones, nearly 80% detected once. Germline V gene sequence: CDR1 PRHDT, CDR2 FYEKMQ (reference sequence). Trimming removed 2 bases from V and 3 bases from J, with 11 bases in between. The CDR3 runs to 14 residues. This receptor was taken from a middle-aged woman in good health and CMV-seronegative. The sequencing input was PBMCs. The chain carries TRBV13 and TRBJ2-7, with TRBD1 as a possible D gene (6 bases). CDR3 protein: CASSLQGTHYEQYF. CDR3 DNA: TGTGCCAGCAGCTTACAGGGGACCCACTACGAGCAGTACTTC.